This T cell receptor beta chain was recorded in a study of CD4 T cells in relation to SARS-CoV-2 and coronaviruses. On this clone itself: Its antigen is currently unknown.

The method was immunoSEQ multiplex PCR; TCRdb's version includes in-frame clones alone and lacks a portion of them. Counted here are about 36,000 clones, around 80% occurring once; the ten biggest clones make up roughly 2.8%. CDR1 is SGHAT, CDR2 FQNNGV, per germline. The CDR3 runs 13 residues. V was cut by 4 bases and J by 7 bases, with 13 bases left in between. The sample taken for sequencing was memory CD4+ T cells from PBMCs, cultured in vitro. The chain is built from TRBV11-2 and TRBJ2-5; maybe TRBD1 (5 bases). This clonotype was sampled from an adult with COVID-19. DNA of the CDR3: TGTGCCAGCAGCTCAGGGCCCCTCGGGACCCAGTACTTC. Amino acid sequence: CASSSGPLGTQYF.